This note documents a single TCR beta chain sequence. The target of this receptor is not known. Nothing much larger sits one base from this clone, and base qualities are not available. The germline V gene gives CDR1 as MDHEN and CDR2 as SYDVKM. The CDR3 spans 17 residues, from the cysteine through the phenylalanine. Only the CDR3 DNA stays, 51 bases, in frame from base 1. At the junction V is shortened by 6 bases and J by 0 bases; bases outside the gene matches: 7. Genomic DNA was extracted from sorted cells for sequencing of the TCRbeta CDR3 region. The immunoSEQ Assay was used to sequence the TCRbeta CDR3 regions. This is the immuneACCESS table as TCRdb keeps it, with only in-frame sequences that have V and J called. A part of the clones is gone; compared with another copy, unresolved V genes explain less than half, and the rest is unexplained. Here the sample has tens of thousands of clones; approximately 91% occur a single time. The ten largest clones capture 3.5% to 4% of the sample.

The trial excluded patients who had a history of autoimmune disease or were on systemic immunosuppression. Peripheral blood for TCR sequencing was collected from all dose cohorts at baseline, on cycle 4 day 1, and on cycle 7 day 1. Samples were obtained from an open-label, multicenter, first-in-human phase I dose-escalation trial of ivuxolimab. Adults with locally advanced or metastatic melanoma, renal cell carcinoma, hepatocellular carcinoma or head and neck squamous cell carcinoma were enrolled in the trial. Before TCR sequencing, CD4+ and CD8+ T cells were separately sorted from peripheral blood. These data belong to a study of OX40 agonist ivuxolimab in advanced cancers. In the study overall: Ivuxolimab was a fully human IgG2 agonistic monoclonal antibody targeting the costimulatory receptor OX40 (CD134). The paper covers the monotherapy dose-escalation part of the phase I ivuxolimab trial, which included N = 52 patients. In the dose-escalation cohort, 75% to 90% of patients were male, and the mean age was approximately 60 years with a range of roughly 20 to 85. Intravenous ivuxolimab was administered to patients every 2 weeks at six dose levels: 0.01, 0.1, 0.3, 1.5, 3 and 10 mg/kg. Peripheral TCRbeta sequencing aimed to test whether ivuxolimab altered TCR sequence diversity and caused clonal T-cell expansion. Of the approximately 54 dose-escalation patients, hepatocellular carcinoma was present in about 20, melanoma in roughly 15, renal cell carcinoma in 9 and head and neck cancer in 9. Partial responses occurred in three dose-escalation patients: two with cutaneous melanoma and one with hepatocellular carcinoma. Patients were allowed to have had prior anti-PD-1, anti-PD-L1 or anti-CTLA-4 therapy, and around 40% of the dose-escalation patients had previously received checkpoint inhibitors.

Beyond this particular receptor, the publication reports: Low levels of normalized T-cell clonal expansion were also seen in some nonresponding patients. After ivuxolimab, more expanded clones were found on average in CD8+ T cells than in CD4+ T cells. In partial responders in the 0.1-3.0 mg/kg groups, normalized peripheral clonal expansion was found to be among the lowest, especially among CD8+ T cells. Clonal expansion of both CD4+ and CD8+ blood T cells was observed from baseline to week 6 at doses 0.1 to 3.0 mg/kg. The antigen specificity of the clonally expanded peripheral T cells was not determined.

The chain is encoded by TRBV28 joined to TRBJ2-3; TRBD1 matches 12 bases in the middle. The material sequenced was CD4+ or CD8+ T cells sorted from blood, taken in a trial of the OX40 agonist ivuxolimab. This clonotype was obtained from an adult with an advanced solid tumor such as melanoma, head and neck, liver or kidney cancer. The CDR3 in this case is CASSSGTGGPSTDTQYF. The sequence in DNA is TGTGCCAGCAGCTCCGGGACAGGGGGCCCTAGCACAGATACGCAGTATTTT.